This TCR beta chain was obtained from a study of regulatory T cells in long-lasting Graves disease. The CDR3 is 15 residues long. The V end was cut by 6 bases, the J end by 0 bases, with 12 bases between. The sample's time point: newly diagnosed GD, antithyroid drugs for less than 3 months. From RNA extracted from PBMCs, the TCR library was made. Arm-PCR of CDR3 regions with iRepertoire HTBI primers generated TCR beta libraries. Each CDR3 protein is one row after TCRdb ran MiXCR on the multiplex PCR reads. The data hold roughly 610,000 distinct CDR3 sequences, with approximately 15% observed a single time. Separately, the same data were catalogued under a study of T cells in Graves' hyperthyroidism and ophthalmopathy. From that study: Most clonotypes expanded in the thyroid (above 0.001) were also present in blood.

The receptor comes from a woman younger than 45 with Graves disease. The V and J genes are TRBV12-3 or TRBV12-4 and TRBJ1-3; D not resolved. The material was peripheral blood mononuclear cells (PBMCs), obtained at new diagnosis, from a patient treated with antithyroid drugs. Here the CDR3 DNA reads TGTGCCAGCAGCTACGGAAGGAGCTCTGGAAACACCATATATTTT. Translated, it gives CASSYGRSSGNTIYF.